This T cell receptor (beta chain) derives from a study of post-analysis software for immune sequencing data. General study results and limits: Compared against controls, patients with multiple sclerosis displayed significantly lower normalized Chao1 diversity. In patients, about 5 TRBV segments were more frequent than in controls, with TRBV5-6, TRBV5-1 and TRBV20-1 among them. F-measure co-clustering was strong for batch-matched samples.

cDNA libraries of TCR beta carried unique molecular identifiers. Each CDR3 protein gets one entry after TCRdb re-called the PCR reads with MiXCR. This table has about half a million distinct CDR3 sequences, roughly 45% appearing once. With respect to this clonotype: Its antigen remains unknown.

The V segment lost 5 bases and the J segment 7 bases; nucleotides outside the gene matches: 29. Germline V gene sequence: CDR1 SEHNR, CDR2 FQNEAQ (reference sequence). This CDR3 region has 20 residues. Sequencing used blood. This receptor was taken from a girl between 10 and 17 years old with multiple sclerosis. This rearrangement joins TRBV7-9 to TRBJ2-7; 7 positions agree with TRBD2. CDR3 amino acids: CASSQKWWALAGVPYNEQYF. For the CDR3, the DNA is TGTGCCAGCAGCCAAAAGTGGTGGGCTCTGGCGGGAGTACCCTACAATGAGCAGTACTTC.